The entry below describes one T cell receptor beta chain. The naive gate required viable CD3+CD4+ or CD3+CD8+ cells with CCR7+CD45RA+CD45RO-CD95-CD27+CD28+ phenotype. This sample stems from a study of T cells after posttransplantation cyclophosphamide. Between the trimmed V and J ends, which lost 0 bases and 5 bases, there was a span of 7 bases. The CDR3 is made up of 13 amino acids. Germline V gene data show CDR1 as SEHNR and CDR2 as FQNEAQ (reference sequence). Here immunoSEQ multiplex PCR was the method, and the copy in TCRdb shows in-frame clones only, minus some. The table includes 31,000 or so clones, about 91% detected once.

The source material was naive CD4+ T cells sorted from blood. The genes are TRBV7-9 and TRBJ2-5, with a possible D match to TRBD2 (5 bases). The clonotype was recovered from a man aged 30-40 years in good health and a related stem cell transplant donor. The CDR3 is CASSLAGSETQYF. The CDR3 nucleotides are TGTGCCAGCAGCTTAGCTGGGAGTGAGACCCAGTACTTC.